These 23 T cell receptor beta chains originate from one sample sequenced in a study of blood T cell repertoires in COVID-19. Profiling relied on immunoSEQ multiplex PCR, and the TCRdb table lists in-frame clones only, not all of them. The sample has 300,000 to 350,000 clones, around nine tenths seen once. Sequencing was done on a sample of peripheral blood. Source of these receptors: a woman younger than 45 with COVID-19, enrolled during active disease.

This CDR3 is CAWSLGVYGYTF. In DNA form, the CDR3 reads TGTGCCTGGAGTTTAGGAGTCTATGGCTACACCTTC. This sequence joins TRBV30 and TRBJ1-2, with D unclear. Germline V gene data show CDR1 as GTSNPN and CDR2 as SVGIG (reference sequence). Trimming shortened V by 2 bases and J by 4 bases, and 8 bases separated the two germline ends. This CDR3 spans 12 amino acids.

The rearrangement uses TRBV25-1 and TRBJ2-4, with D possibly TRBD1 on 5 matching bases. Germline CDR1 MGHDK, CDR2 SYGVNS. V was shortened by 6 bases and J by 0 bases, with 21 bases between the two germline ends. CDR3 size: 18 residues. In nucleotides, the CDR3 is TGTGCCAGCAGCGGGCAGGGCTATGATACTCCAGCCAAAAACATTCAGTACTTC. This encodes CASSGQGYDTPAKNIQYF.

The chain couples TRBV6-5 to TRBJ2-1; 10 bases match TRBD2. CDR1 is MNHEY and CDR2 is SVGAGI in the germline V gene. The CDR3 sequence is 15 residues long. Losses at the gene ends were 4 bases for V and 6 bases for J; bases not matched to a gene: 6. CDR3 protein: CASSSGLAGANEQFF. Here the CDR3 DNA reads TGTGCCAGCAGTTCTGGCCTAGCGGGAGCCAATGAGCAGTTCTTC.

The genes are TRBV4-1 and TRBJ2-5, with D uncertain. Trimming shortened V by 1 base and J by 6 bases, and 12 bases separated the two germline ends. Germline V gives CDR1 MGHRA, CDR2 YSYEKL. CDR3 size: 14 residues. The CDR3: CASSQVAFQKTQYF. Here the CDR3 DNA reads TGCGCCAGCAGCCAAGTAGCTTTTCAAAAGACCCAGTACTTC.

As for this clone: Other nucleotide sequences in the sample specify the same CDR3. The CDR3 spells CAWSVQGYEQYF. For the CDR3, the DNA is TGTGCCTGGAGTGTACAGGGGTACGAGCAGTACTTC. The rearrangement joins TRBV30 to TRBJ2-7; 7 bases are a match to TRBD1. V trimming: 0 bases; J trimming: 4 bases; junction bases outside the gene matches: 0. The CDR3 runs to 12 residues. Germline V gene lookup returns CDR1 GTSNPN and CDR2 SVGIG (reference sequence).

Details on this clone: One junction end does not reproduce the germline sequence, and a read error may be involved. This chain joins TRBV28 and TRBJ2-7; no reliable D call. This CDR3 spans 12 amino acids. Germline V gene data show CDR1 as MDHEN and CDR2 as SYDVKM. DNA for the CDR3: TGTGCCAGCAGTTTTCTGAACTACGAGCAGCACTTC. It encodes CASSFLNYEQHF.

The chain links TRBV9 to TRBJ1-4; 9 positions agree with TRBD1. CDR3 length: 16 residues. Germline V lookup: CDR1 SGDLS, CDR2 YYNGEE. V was pared by 5 bases and J by 8 bases, with 13 bases of the junction left unmatched. The CDR3 is CASSPQTGQGKEKLFF. The CDR3 nucleotides read TGTGCCAGCAGTCCACAGACGGGACAGGGAAAGGAAAAACTGTTTTTT.

This clone has just one count. The chain uses TRBV9 and TRBJ2-7; 8 bases are shared with TRBD2. Germline assignment: CDR1 SGDLS and CDR2 YYNGEE. V was pared by 2 bases and J by 2 bases, with 6 bases of the junction left unmatched. The CDR3 sequence is 15 residues long. The CDR3 DNA is TGTGCCAGCAGCGTCGGTAGCGGGATCCCCTACGAGCAGTACTTC. The encoded protein is CASSVGSGIPYEQYF.

The chain uses TRBV7-8 and TRBJ2-3, with D perhaps matching TRBD2 (6 bases). This CDR3 comprises 16 residues. Germline V lookup: CDR1 SGHVS, CDR2 FQNEAQ. V was pared by 5 bases and J by 2 bases, with 17 bases between. CDR3 DNA sequence: TGTGCCAGCAGCCCCGGGACTCCCCTATTCACAGATACGCAGTATTTT. This encodes CASSPGTPLFTDTQYF.

This sequence joins TRBV4-2 and TRBJ2-1, with D perhaps TRBD1 (6 bases). CDR3 length equals 16 residues. V shed 4 bases and J shed 5 bases, with 18 bases lying between them. The germline V gene encodes CDR1 LGHNA and CDR2 YNFKEQ. CDR3 DNA sequence: TGTGCCAGCAGCCTCCATATCACAGGGATGGACAATGAGCAGTTCTTC. Protein sequence: CASSLHITGMDNEQFF.

This clone was found a few times. The V call is TRBV7-9, the J call TRBJ2-7, with 8 bases matching TRBD2. Germline CDR1 SEHNR, CDR2 FQNEAQ (reference sequence). CDR3 length: 14 amino acids. The V gene end was trimmed by 5 bases and the J gene end by 3 bases; junction bases not matched to a gene: 6. The CDR3 DNA reads TGTGCCAGCAGCGCTACTAGCGGTTACTACGAGCAGTACTTC. Its protein is CASSATSGYYEQYF.

This clone was observed a few times. This chain links TRBV7-9 with TRBJ1-1; possible D gene TRBD1, 6 bases. In germline, CDR1 is SEHNR, CDR2 FQNEAQ (reference sequence). The CDR3 length is 14 residues. V gave up 4 bases and J gave up 1 base, with 10 bases separating them. CDR3 nucleotides: TGTGCCAGCAGCTCCTCACAGGGGAACACTGAAGCTTTCTTT. Translation: CASSSSQGNTEAFF.

The rearrangement links TRBV4-1 to TRBJ1-2; tentative D call: TRBD1 (6 bases). The CDR3 has 15 residues. Trimming left V 4 bases short and J 5 bases short, with 17 bases between. Germline values: CDR1 MGHRA, CDR2 YSYEKL. The CDR3 protein is CASSLREGVGYGYTF. The CDR3, as DNA: TGCGCCAGCAGCCTCCGGGAGGGGGTGGGGTATGGCTACACCTTC.

The chain is built from TRBV5-4 and TRBJ2-3; 11 bases align to TRBD2. The V gene's germline CDR1 is SGHNT and CDR2 YYREEE (reference sequence). The CDR3 is made up of 15 amino acids. V lost 1 base, J lost 7 bases, and 5 bases stayed unmatched. CDR3 in DNA: TGTGCCAGCAGCTTGTCGGGACTAGCGGTGAATACGCAGTATTTT. Its protein is CASSLSGLAVNTQYF.

The chain has TRBV23-1 and TRBJ2-5; 10 nucleotides match TRBD1. TRBV23-1 is annotated as an ORF whose role is uncertain. Trimming removed 4 bases from V and 5 bases from J; junction bases left unmatched: 7. This CDR3 region has 15 residues. CDR3 in DNA: TGCGCCAGCAGTCCCGACAGGGGGCGAGGGGAGACCCAGTACTTC. This encodes CASSPDRGRGETQYF.

The table lists this clone with a count of one. The V gene is TRBV6-5, the J gene TRBJ2-7; no definite D call. The CDR3 length is 14 residues. V lost 2 bases and J 1 base, leaving 9 bases between the germline ends. CDR1 is MNHEY and CDR2 is SVGAGI in the germline V gene. CDR3 protein: CASSYGPRSYEQYF. CDR3 sequence (DNA): TGTGCCAGCAGTTACGGGCCGAGATCCTACGAGCAGTACTTC.

The chain links TRBV2 to TRBJ1-6; perhaps TRBD1 as D (5 bases). CDR1 and CDR2 from the germline V gene are SNHLY and FYNNEI. The V and J ends lost 2 bases and 1 base respectively, with 6 bases between them. The CDR3 consists of 15 residues. The CDR3 region has the DNA TGTGCCAGCAGTGAAAAGGGGTCCTATAATTCACCCCTCCACTTT. Its translation is CASSEKGSYNSPLHF.

The J gene is TRBJ2-4, the V gene TRBV19, with D maybe TRBD1 (6 bases). CDR1 LNHDA and CDR2 SQIVND come from the germline V gene (reference sequence). CDR3 length: 16 amino acids. V was clipped by 5 bases and J by 1 base, with 15 bases between them. The DNA for the CDR3 is TGTGCCAGTAGTTTACTGCCAGGGGTGGCCAAAAACATTCAGTACTTC. Its protein product is CASSLLPGVAKNIQYF. The full variable domain, with the rest looked up from reference TRBV19 and TRBJ2-4, is DGGITQSPKYLFRKEGQNVTLSCEQNLNHDAMYWYRQDPGQGLRLIYYSQIVNDFQKGDIAEGYSVSREKKESFPLTVTSAQKNPTAFYLCASSLLPGVAKNIQYFGAGTRLSVL.

In this sample, this clone turned up once. The V and J genes are TRBV27 and TRBJ2-7; TRBD2 aligns across 9 bases. V gave up 1 base and J gave up 4 bases; unmatched junction bases: 2. The CDR3 is 14 amino acids. Germline-derived CDR1 and CDR2 are MNHEY and SMNVEV (reference sequence). The CDR3 spells CASSLYTSGYEQYF. The CDR3 DNA follows: TGTGCCAGCAGTTTATATACTAGCGGGTACGAGCAGTACTTC.

The rearrangement joins TRBV18 to TRBJ1-3, with D unclear. CDR3 size: 16 residues. V lost 2 bases, J lost 0 bases, and 11 bases lay in between. Germline CDR1 is KGHSH and CDR2 is LQKENI. The CDR3: CASSPTRTYSGNTIYF. Here the CDR3 DNA reads TGTGCCAGCTCACCAACCAGAACATACTCTGGAAACACCATATATTTT.

The V and J genes are TRBV4-3 and TRBJ1-1, with a tentative D call TRBD1 (6 bases). The V gene lost 4 bases and the J gene lost 5 bases, with 11 bases spanning the gap. The CDR3 consists of 13 residues. Per the germline V gene, CDR1 is LGHNA and CDR2 is YSLEER. Here the CDR3 DNA reads TGCGCCAGCAGCCTATCAGGGGTAACTGAAGCTTTCTTT. Protein: CASSLSGVTEAFF.

V and J are TRBV6-5 and TRBJ2-2; TRBD2 matches 7 bases. CDR1 and CDR2 (germline): MNHEY, SVGAGI. CDR3 size: 14 residues. V trimming: 5 bases; J trimming: 1 base; junction bases outside the gene matches: 1. DNA of the CDR3: TGTGCCAGCAGTCCTAGCGGGAACACCGGGGAGCTGTTTTTT. Translated: CASSPSGNTGELFF.

The DNA of the CDR3 is TGTGCCACCAGTGGTTCGACAGGGTACAGCGAGACCCAGTACTTC. Protein sequence: CATSGSTGYSETQYF. The chain joins TRBV24-1 to TRBJ2-5; 7 bases agree with TRBD1. The trim removed 5 bases at V and 5 bases at J, leaving 10 bases unmatched. The germline V gene has CDR1 KGHDR and CDR2 SFDVKD. There are 15 residues in the CDR3.